This note documents a single T cell receptor beta chain sequence. Here immunoSEQ multiplex PCR was the method, and the copy in TCRdb shows in-frame clones only, minus some. The data show 350,000 to 450,000 clones, with 89% seen just once and around 1.5% held by the top ten. J was trimmed by 4 bases and V by 4 bases; bases with no gene match: 7. The germline V gene has CDR1 SGHNT and CDR2 YYREEE (reference sequence). The CDR3 is 15 amino acids. This record belongs to a study of blood T cell repertoires in COVID-19. The wider study: COVID-19 samples collected from the United States, Italy and Spain covered acute and convalescent phases.

Sequenced material: peripheral blood. The chain has TRBV5-4 and TRBJ2-1, with 8 bases matching TRBD1. The origin of this receptor is a woman aged 40-49 years with COVID-19, enrolled during active disease. CDR3 in DNA: TGTGCCAGCAGCCACGGACAGGGCAATTACAATGAGCAGTTCTTC. It is translated as CASSHGQGNYNEQFF. The entire variable domain, with the rest obtained from reference TRBV5-4 and TRBJ2-1, is as follows: ETGVTQSPTHLIKTRGQQVTLRCSSQSGHNTVSWYQQALGQGPQFIFQYYREEENGRGNFPPRFSGLQFPNYSSELNVNALELDDSALYLCASSHGQGNYNEQFFGPGTRLTVL.